This T cell receptor beta chain was sequenced in a study of blood T cells in healthy people across ages. Background on the study: The template switching approach captured approximately one barcoded beta molecule for every two T cells.

Using a J-beta primer mix together with a sample-barcoded 5' primer, a second PCR was run for about 7 to 12 cycles. TCRdb itself ran the 5' RACE reads through MiXCR, one entry per CDR3 protein. This sample has more than 1,400,000 distinct CDR3 sequences, with 42% found just once. The clonotype was recovered from a young woman in good health. The sequencing input was blood.

Here the CDR3 DNA reads TGCGCCAGCAGCTTCTCCAGGGGACTAGCGGGAGGCGCTGAGCAGTTCTTC. Encoded protein: CASSFSRGLAGGAEQFF. The rearrangement uses TRBV5-1 and TRBJ2-1; TRBD2 aligns across 15 bases. The CDR3 runs 17 residues. Per the germline V gene, CDR1 is SGHRS and CDR2 is YFSETQ. V lost 2 bases to trimming and J lost 9 bases; unmatched junction nucleotides: 9.